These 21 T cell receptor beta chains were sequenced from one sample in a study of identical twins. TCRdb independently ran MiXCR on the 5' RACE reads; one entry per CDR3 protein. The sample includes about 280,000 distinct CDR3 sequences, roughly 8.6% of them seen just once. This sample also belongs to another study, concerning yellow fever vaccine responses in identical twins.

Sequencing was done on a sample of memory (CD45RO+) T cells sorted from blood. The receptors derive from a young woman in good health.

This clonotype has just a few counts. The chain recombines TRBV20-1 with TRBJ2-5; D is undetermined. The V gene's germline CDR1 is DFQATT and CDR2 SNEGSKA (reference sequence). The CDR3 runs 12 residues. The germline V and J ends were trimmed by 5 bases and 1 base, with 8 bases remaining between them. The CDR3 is CSALEFQETQYF. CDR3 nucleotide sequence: TGCAGTGCTCTCGAATTCCAAGAGACCCAGTACTTC.

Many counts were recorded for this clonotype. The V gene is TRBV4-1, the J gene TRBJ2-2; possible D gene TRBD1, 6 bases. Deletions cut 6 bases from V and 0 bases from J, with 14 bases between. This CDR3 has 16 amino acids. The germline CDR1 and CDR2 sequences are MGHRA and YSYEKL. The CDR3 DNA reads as TGCGCCAGCAGGCTTACAGGGTTGTCGAACACCGGGGAGCTGTTTTTT. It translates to CASRLTGLSNTGELFF.

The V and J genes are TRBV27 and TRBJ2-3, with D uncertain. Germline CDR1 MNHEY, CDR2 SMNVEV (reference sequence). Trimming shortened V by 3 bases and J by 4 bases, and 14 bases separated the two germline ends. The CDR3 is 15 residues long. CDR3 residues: CASSLAPGLADTQYF. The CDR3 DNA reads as TGTGCCAGCAGTTTGGCGCCAGGTTTAGCAGATACGCAGTATTTT.

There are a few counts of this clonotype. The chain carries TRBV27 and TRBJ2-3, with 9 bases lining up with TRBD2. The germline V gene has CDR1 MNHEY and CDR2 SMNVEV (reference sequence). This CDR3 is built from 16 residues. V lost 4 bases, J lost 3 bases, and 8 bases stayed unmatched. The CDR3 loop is CASSWLAGASTDTQYF. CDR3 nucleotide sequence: TGTGCCAGCAGTTGGTTAGCGGGAGCTAGTACAGATACGCAGTATTTT.

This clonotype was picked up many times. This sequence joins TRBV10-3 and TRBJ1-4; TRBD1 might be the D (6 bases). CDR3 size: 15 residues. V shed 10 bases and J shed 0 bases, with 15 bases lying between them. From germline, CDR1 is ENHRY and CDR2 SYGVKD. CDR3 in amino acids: CATRQDYSTNEKLFF. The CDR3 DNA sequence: TGTGCCACCCGACAGGACTACTCAACTAATGAAAAACTGTTTTTT.

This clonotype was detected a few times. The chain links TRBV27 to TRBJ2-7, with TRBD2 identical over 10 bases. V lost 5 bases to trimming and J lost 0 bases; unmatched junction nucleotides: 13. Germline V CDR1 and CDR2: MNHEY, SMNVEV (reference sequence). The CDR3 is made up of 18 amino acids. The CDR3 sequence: CASSPQSGLAGASYEQYV. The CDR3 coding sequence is TGTGCCAGCAGTCCGCAATCAGGGCTAGCGGGGGCCTCCTACGAGCAGTACGTC.

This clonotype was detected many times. The chain's CDR3 is CASSPRVNEKLFF. CDR3 DNA: TGTGCCAGCAGCCCCAGGGTTAATGAAAAACTGTTTTTT. The V and J genes are TRBV12-3 or TRBV12-4 and TRBJ1-4; tentative D call: TRBD1 (5 bases). Trimming stripped 6 bases from V and 4 bases from J, with 9 bases between. The CDR3 runs to 13 residues.

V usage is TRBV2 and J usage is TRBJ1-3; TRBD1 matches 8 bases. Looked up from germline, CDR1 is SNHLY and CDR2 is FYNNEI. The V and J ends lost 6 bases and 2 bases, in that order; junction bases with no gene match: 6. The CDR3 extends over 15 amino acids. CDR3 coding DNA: TGTGCCAGCAGATATGGACAGGGAGCTGGAAACACCATATATTTT. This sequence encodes CASRYGQGAGNTIYF.

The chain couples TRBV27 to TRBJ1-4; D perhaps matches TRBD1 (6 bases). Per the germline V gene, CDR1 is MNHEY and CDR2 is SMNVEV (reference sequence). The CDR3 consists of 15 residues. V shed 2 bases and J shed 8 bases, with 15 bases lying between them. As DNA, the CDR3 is TGTGCCAGCAGTTTAACAGGGCGTGCGGGCGAAAAACTGTTTTTT. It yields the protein CASSLTGRAGEKLFF.

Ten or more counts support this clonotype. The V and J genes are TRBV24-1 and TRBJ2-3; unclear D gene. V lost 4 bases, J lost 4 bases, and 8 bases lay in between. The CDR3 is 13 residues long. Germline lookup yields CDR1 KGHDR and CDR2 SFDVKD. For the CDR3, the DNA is TGTGCCACCAGTGACAACGGTCCAGATACGCAGTATTTT. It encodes CATSDNGPDTQYF.

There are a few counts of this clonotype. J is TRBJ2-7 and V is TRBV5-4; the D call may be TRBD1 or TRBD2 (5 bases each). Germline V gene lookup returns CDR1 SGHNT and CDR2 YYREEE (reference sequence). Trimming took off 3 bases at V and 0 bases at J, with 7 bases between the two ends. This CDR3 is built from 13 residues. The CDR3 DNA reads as TGTGCCAGCAGCTGGGACGGCTCCTACGAGCAGTACTTC. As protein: CASSWDGSYEQYF. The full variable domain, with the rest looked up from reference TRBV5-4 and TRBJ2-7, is ETGVTQSPTHLIKTRGQQVTLRCSSQSGHNTVSWYQQALGQGPQFIFQYYREEENGRGNFPPRFSGLQFPNYSSELNVNALELDDSALYLCASSWDGSYEQYFGPGTRLTVT.

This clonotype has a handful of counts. CDR3 sequence: CASSPQEVLNTGELFF. The CDR3 DNA reads as TGCGCCAGCAGCCCCCAAGAAGTACTAAACACCGGGGAGCTGTTTTTT. The chain carries TRBV5-1 and TRBJ2-2; no clear D. Germline-derived CDR1 and CDR2 are SGHRS and YFSETQ. This CDR3 has 16 amino acids. The V end was cut by 4 bases, the J end by 2 bases, with 15 bases between.

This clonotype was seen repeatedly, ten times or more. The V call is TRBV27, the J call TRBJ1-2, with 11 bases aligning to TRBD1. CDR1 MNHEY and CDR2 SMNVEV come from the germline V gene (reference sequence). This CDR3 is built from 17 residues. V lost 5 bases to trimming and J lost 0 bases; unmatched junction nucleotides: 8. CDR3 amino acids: CASSPRTGGAANYGYTF. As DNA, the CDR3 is TGTGCCAGCAGTCCTCGGACAGGGGGCGCGGCTAACTATGGCTACACCTTC.

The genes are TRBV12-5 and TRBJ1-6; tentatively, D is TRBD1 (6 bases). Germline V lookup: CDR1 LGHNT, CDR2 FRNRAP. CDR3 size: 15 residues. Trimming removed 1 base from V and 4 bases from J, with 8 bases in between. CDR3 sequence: CASGLGQDYNSPLHF. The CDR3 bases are TGTGCTAGTGGTTTGGGACAGGATTATAATTCACCCCTCCACTTT. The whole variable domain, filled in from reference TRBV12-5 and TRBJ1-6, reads DARVTQTPRHKVTEMGQEVTMRCQPILGHNTVFWYRQTMMQGLELLAYFRNRAPLDDSGMPKDRFSAEMPDATLATLKIQPSEPRDSAVYFCASGLGQDYNSPLHFGNGTRLTVT.

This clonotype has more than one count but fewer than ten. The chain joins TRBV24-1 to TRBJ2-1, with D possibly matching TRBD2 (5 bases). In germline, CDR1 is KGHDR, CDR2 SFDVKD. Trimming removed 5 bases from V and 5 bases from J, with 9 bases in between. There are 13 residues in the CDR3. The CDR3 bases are TGTGCCACCAGTGTAACCGGGAACAATGAGCAGTTCTTC. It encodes CATSVTGNNEQFF.

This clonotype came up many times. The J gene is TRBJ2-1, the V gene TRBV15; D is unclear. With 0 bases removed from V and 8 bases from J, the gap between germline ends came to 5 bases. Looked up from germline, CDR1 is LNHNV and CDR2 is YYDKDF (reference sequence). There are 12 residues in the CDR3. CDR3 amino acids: CATSREDYEQFF. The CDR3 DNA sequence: TGTGCCACCAGCAGAGAAGACTATGAGCAGTTCTTC.

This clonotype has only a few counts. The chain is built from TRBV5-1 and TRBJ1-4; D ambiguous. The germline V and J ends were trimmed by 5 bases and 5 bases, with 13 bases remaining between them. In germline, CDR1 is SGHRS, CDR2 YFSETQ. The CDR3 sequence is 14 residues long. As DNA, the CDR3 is TGCGCCAGCAGGCCCGGGAATTCCAATGAAAAACTGTTTTTT. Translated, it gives CASRPGNSNEKLFF.

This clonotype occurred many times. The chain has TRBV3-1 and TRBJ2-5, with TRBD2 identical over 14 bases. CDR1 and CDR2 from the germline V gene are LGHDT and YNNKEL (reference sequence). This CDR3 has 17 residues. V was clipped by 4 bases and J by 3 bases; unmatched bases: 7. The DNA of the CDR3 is TGTGCCAGCAGCCGACTAGCGGGGGGGCCATATAAAGAGACCCAGTACTTC. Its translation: CASSRLAGGPYKETQYF.

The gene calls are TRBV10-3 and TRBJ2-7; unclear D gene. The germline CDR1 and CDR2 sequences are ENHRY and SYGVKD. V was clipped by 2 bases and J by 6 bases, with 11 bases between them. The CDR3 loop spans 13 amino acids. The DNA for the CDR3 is TGTGCCATCAGTGAGGGGGTCAATCTCGAGCAGTACTTC. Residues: CAISEGVNLEQYF.

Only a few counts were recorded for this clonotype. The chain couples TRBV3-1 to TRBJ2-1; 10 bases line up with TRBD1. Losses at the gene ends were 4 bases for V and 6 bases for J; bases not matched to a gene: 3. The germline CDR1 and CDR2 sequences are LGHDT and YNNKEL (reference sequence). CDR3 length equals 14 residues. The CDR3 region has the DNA TGTGCCAGCAGCCGACAGGGGGCGGTCAATGAGCAGTTCTTC. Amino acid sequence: CASSRQGAVNEQFF.

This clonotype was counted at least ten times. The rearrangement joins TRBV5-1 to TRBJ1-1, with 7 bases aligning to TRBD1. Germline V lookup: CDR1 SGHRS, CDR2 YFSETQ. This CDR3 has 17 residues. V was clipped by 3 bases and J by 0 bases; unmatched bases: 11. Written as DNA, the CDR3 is TGCGCCAGCAGCTCGGGACAGCCTACAACTTTGAACACTGAAGCTTTCTTT. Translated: CASSSGQPTTLNTEAFF.